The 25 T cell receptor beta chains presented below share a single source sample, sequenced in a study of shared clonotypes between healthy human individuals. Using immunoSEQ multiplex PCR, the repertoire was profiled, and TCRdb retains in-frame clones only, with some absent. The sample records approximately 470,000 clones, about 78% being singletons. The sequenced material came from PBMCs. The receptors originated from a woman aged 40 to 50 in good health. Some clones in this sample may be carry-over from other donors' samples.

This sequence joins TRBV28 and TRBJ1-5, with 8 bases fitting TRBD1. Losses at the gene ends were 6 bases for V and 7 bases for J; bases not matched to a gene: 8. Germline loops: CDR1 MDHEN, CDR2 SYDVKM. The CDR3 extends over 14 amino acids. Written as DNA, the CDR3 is TGTGCCAGCAGCTCGAGACAGGGGCGACAGCCCCAGCATTTT. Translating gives CASSSRQGRQPQHF.

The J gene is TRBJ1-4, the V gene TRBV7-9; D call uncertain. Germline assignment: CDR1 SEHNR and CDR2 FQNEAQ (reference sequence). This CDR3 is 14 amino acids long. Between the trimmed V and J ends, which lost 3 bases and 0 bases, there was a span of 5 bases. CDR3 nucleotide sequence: TGTGCCAGCAGCTTGCTCGCAACTAATGAAAAACTGTTTTTT. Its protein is CASSLLATNEKLFF.

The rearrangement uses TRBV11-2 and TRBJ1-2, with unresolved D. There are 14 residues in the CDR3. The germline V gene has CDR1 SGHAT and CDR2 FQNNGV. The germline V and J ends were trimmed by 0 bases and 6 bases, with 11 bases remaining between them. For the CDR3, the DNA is TGTGCCAGCAGCTTAGATGGGTACCAGGATGGCTACACCTTC. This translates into CASSLDGYQDGYTF. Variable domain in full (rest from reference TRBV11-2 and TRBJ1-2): EAGVAQSPRYKIIEKRQSVAFWCNPISGHATLYWYQQILGQGPKLLIQFQNNGVVDDSQLPKDRFSAERLKGVDSTLKIQPAKLEDSAVYLCASSLDGYQDGYTFGSGTRLTVV.

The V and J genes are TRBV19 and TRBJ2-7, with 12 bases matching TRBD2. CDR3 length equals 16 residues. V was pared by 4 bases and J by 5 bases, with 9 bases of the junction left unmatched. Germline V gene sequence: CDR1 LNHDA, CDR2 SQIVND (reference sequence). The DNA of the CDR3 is TGTGCCAGTAGTACCCTGAGGACTAGCGGGACCGACGAGCAGTACTTC. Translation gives CASSTLRTSGTDEQYF.

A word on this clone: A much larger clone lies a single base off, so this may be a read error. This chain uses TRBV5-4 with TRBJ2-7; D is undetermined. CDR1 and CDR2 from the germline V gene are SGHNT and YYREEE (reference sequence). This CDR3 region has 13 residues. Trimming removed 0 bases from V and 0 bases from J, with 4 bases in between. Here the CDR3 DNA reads TGTGCCAGCAGCTTGGGTAGCTCCTACGAGCAGTACTTC. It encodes CASSLGSSYEQYF.

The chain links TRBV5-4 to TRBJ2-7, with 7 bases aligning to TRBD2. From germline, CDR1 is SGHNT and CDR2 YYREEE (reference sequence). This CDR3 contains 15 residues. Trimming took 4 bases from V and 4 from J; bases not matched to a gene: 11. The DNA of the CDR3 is TGTGCCAGCAGCCTGAGTGGCGGGGGATTATACGAGCAGTACTTC. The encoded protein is CASSLSGGGLYEQYF.

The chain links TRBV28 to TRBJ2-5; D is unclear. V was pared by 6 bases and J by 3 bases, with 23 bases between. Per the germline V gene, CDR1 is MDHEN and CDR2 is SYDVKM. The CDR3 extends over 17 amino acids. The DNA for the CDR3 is TGTGCCAGCAGCTCTCGGGCCCTCCCGAAGATGGAAGAGACCCAGTACTTC. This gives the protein CASSSRALPKMEETQYF.

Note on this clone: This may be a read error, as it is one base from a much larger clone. The CDR3 sequence: CSVARLKSGEQYF. CDR3 sequence (DNA): TGCAGCGTTGCGAGGCTCAAAAGCGGGGAGCAGTACTTC. This chain uses TRBV29-1 with TRBJ2-7, with D maybe TRBD2 (6 bases). V was cut by 4 bases and J by 7 bases, with 17 bases left in between. Germline V CDR1 and CDR2: SQVTM, ANQGSEA. The CDR3 runs to 13 residues.

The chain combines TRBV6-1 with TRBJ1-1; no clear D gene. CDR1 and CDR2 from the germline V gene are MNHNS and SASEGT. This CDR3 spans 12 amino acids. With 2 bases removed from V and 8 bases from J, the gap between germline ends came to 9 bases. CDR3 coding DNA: TGTGCCAGCAGTGAAATTGGGGTGGAAGCTTTCTTT. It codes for CASSEIGVEAFF.

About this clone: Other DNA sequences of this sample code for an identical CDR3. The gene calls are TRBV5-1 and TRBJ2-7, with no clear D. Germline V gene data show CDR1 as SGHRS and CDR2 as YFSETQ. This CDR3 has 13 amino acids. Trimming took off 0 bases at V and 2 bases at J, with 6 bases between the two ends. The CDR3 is CASSLGLPYEQYF. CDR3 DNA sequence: TGCGCCAGCAGCTTGGGGCTCCCCTACGAGCAGTACTTC.

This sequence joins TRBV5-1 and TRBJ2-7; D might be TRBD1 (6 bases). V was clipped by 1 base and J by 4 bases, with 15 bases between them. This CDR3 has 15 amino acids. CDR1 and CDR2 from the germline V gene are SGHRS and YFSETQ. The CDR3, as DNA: TGCGCCAGCAGCTTGATGGGGGCGACAGCTTACGAGCAGTACTTC. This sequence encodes CASSLMGATAYEQYF.

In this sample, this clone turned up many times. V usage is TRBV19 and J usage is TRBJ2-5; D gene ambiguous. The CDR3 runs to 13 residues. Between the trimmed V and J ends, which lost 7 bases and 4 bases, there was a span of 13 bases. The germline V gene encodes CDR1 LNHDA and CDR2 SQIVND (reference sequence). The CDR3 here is CASTDVPGETQYF. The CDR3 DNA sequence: TGTGCCAGTACCGATGTCCCAGGAGAGACCCAGTACTTC.

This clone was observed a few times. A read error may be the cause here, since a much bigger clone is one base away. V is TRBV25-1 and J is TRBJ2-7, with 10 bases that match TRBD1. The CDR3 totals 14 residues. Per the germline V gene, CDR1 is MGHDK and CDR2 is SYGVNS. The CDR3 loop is CASSDRDRGYERYF. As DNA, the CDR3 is TGTGCCAGCAGTGACCGGGACAGGGGTTACGAGCGGTACTTC.

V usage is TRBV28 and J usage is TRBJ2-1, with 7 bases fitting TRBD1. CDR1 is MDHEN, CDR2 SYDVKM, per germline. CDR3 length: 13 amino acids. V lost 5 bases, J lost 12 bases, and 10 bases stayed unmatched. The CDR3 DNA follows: TGTGCCAGCAGTACCCCGACAGGGACGGGGCAGTTCTTC. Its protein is CASSTPTGTGQFF.

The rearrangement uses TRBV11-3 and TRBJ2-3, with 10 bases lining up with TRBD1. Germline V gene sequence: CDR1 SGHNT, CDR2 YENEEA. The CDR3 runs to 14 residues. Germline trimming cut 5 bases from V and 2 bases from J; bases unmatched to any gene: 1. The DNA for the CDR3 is TGTGCCAGCAGCGGGACAGGGGCCACAGATACGCAGTATTTT. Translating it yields CASSGTGATDTQYF.

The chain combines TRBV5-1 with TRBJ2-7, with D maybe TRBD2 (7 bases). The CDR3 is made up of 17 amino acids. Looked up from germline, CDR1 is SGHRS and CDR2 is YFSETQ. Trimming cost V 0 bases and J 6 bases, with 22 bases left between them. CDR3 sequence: CASSLARSGTPSREQYF. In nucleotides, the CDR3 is TGCGCCAGCAGCTTGGCCCGAAGCGGGACACCCTCCCGCGAGCAGTACTTC. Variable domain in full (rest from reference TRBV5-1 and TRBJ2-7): KAGVTQTPRYLIKTRGQQVTLSCSPISGHRSVSWYQQTPGQGLQFLFEYFSETQRNKGNFPGRFSGRQFSNSRSEMNVSTLELGDSALYLCASSLARSGTPSREQYFGPGTRLTVT.

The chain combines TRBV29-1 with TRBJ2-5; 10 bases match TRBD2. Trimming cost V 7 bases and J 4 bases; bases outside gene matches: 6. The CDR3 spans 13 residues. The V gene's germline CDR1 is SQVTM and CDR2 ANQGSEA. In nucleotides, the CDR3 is TGCAGCGCCTCTAGCGGGAGTGGAGAGACCCAGTACTTC. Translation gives CSASSGSGETQYF. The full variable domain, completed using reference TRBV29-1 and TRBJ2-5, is SAVISQKPSRDICQRGTSLTIQCQVDSQVTMMFWYRQQPGQSLTLIATANQGSEATYESGFVIDKFPISRPNLTFSTLTVSNMSPEDSSIYLCSASSGSGETQYFGPGTRLLVL.

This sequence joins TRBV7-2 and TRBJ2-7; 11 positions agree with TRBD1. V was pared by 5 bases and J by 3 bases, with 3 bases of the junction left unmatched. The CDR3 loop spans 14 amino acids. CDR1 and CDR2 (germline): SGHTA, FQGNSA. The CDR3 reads CASSPDRGLYEQYF. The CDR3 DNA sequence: TGTGCCAGCAGCCCGGACAGGGGGCTCTACGAGCAGTACTTC.

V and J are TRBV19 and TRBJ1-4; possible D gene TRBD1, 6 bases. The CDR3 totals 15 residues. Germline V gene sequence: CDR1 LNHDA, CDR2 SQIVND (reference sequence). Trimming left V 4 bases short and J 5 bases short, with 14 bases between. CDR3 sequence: CASSTGQYGNEKLFF. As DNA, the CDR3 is TGTGCCAGTAGTACGGGACAATATGGCAATGAAAAACTGTTTTTT.

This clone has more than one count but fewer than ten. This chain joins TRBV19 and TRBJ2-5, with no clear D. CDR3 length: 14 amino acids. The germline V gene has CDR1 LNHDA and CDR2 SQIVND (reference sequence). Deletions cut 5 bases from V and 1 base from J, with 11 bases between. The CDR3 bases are TGTGCCAGTAGTCTACACGGAACCCAAGAGACCCAGTACTTC. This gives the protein CASSLHGTQETQYF.

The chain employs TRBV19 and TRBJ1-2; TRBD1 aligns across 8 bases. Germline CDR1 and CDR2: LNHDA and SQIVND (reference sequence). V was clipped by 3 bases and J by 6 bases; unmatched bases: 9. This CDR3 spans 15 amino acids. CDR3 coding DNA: TGTGCCAGTAGTATTGGGTCAGGGGGCGCCCATGGCTACACCTTC. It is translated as CASSIGSGGAHGYTF. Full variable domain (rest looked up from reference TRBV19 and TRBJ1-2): DGGITQSPKYLFRKEGQNVTLSCEQNLNHDAMYWYRQDPGQGLRLIYYSQIVNDFQKGDIAEGYSVSREKKESFPLTVTSAQKNPTAFYLCASSIGSGGAHGYTFGSGTRLTVV.

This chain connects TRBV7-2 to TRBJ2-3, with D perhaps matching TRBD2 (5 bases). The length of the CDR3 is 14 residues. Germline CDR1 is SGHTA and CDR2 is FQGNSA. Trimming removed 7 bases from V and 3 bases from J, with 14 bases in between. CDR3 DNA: TGTGCCAGCAAAATCACCGGGATTACAGATACGCAGTATTTT. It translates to CASKITGITDTQYF. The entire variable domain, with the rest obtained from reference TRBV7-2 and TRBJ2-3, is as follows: GAGVSQSPSNKVTEKGKDVELRCDPISGHTALYWYRQSLGQGLEFLIYFQGNSAPDKSGLPSDRFSAERTGGSVSTLTIQRTQQEDSAVYLCASKITGITDTQYFGPGTRLTVL.

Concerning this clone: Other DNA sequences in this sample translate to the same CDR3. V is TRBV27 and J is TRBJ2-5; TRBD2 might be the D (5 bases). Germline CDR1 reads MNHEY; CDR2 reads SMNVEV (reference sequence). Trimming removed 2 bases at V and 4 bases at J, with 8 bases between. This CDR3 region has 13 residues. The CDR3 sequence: CASSLMGVETQYF. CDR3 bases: TGTGCCAGCAGTTTAATGGGAGTAGAGACCCAGTACTTC.

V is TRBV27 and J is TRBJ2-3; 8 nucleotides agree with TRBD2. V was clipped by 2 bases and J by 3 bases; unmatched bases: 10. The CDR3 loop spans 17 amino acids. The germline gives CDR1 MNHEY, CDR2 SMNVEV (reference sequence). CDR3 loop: CASSLRLREAGTDTQYF. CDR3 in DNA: TGTGCCAGCAGTTTACGGCTGCGGGAGGCCGGGACAGATACGCAGTATTTT.

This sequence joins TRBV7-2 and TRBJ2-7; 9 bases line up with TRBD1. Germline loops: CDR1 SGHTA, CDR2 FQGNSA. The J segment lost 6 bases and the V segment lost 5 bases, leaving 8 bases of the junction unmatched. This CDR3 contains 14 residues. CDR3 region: CASSLDRGESEQYF. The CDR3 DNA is TGTGCCAGCAGCCTCGACAGGGGGGAATCCGAGCAGTACTTC.